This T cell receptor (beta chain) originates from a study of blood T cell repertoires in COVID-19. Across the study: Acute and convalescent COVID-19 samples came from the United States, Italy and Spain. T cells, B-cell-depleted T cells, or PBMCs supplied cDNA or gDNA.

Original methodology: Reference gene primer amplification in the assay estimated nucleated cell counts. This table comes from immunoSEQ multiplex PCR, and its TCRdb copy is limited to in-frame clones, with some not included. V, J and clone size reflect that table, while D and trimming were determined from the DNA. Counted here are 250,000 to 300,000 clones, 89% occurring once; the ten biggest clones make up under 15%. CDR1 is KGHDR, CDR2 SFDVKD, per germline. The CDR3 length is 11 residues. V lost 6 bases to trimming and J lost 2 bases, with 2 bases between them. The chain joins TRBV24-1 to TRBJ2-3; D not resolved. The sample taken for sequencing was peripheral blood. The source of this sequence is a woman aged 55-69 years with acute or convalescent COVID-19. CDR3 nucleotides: TGTGCCACCAGTTACACAGATACGCAGTATTTT. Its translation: CATSYTDTQYF.